These 4 T cell receptor beta chains were sequenced from one sample in a study of T cell repertoires in cytomegalovirus infection. TCRdb called the reads again in MiXCR, with one record for every CDR3 protein. The sample consists of around 430,000 distinct CDR3 sequences, roughly 46% of them appearing once. These receptors have no identified antigens. The sample was cultured PBMCs, taken from culture after CMV antigen stimulation. The receptor source for this set is a human donor in good health (CMV status not recorded). Some clones in this sample may be carry-over from other donors' samples.

The rearrangement links TRBV10-3 to TRBJ2-1; TRBD2 aligns across 12 bases. The CDR3 spans 15 residues. The germline CDR1 and CDR2 sequences are ENHRY and SYGVKD. Losses at the gene ends were 2 bases for V and 12 bases for J; bases not matched to a gene: 8. The CDR3 region is CAISEATSGGGAQFF. CDR3 sequence (DNA): TGTGCCATCAGTGAGGCGACTAGCGGGGGAGGTGCGCAGTTCTTC.

The V and J genes are TRBV7-2 and TRBJ2-2, with D perhaps assigned TRBD1 or TRBD2 (5 bases each). This CDR3 is built from 16 residues. From germline, CDR1 is SGHTA and CDR2 FQGNSA. V shed 5 bases and J shed 6 bases, with 19 bases lying between them. In nucleotides, the CDR3 is TGTGCCAGCAGCCAATTCCCGGGACCCAGGGCCGGGGAGCTGTTTTTT. Translating it yields CASSQFPGPRAGELFF. Drawing the rest from reference TRBV7-2 and TRBJ2-2, the complete variable domain is GAGVSQSPSNKVTEKGKDVELRCDPISGHTALYWYRQSLGQGLEFLIYFQGNSAPDKSGLPSDRFSAERTGGSVSTLTIQRTQQEDSAVYLCASSQFPGPRAGELFFGEGSRLTVL.

This clonotype has a handful of counts. The chain has TRBV10-3 and TRBJ2-7, with a tentative D call TRBD1 (5 bases). The germline gives CDR1 ENHRY, CDR2 SYGVKD. Deletions cut 1 base from V and 5 bases from J, with 12 bases between. The CDR3 spans 14 residues. CDR3 DNA sequence: TGTGCCATCAGTGAGTTGGACAACCCGGACGAGCAGTACTTC. Translation: CAISELDNPDEQYF.

This rearrangement joins TRBV27 to TRBJ2-7; 7 bases match TRBD2. Per germline, CDR1 MNHEY and CDR2 SMNVEV (reference sequence). This CDR3 is 16 amino acids long. V was pared by 3 bases and J by 3 bases, with 11 bases of the junction left unmatched. The CDR3 DNA reads as TGTGCCAGCAGTTTGCACTTAACAAGCGGGGTCTACGAGCAGTACTTC. It specifies CASSLHLTSGVYEQYF.